This is a list of T cell receptor beta chains from one sample in a study of control samples from healthy donors and cancer patients. Produced via immunoSEQ multiplex PCR; TCRdb's table is partial and in-frame only. In the table there are over 10,000 clones, about 92% of which are singletons. Material: PBMCs. All receptors come from an elderly man with lung cancer. Each CDR3 is given with its conserved first and last residue. The order of the fields is V gene, J gene, D gene, clone size, CDR3 DNA, CDR3 protein. D genes are given only for firm matches. Only some rows state a clone size, as once, few, many or a class for expanded clones.

>TRBV4-3|TRBJ2-1|TRBD1|-
TGCGCCAGCAGCCAAGGGGGGACAGCGGACCTTTCCTACAATGAGCAGTTCTTC
CASSQGGTADLSYNEQFF
>TRBV7-9|TRBJ2-3|-|-
TGTGCCAGCAGCTTAGCGGGGGCGCCTAGCACAGATACGCAGTATTTT
CASSLAGAPSTDTQYF
>TRBV19|TRBJ1-4|-|-
TGTGCCAGTAGTATGGGTGTGGAAGATGAAAAACTGTTTTTT
CASSMGVEDEKLFF
>TRBV27|TRBJ2-7|TRBD1|-
TGTGCCAGCAGTTCGGACGGGACAGGGAGCTCCTACGAGCAGTACTTC
CASSSDGTGSSYEQYF
>TRBV7-2|TRBJ1-3|-|-
TGTGCCAGCAGCCCCGCTCGGGGACCCTCTGGAAACACCATATATTTT
CASSPARGPSGNTIYF
>TRBV19|TRBJ2-5|-|-
TGTGCCAGTAGTATCCCAGGCGGGTCGGAGACCCAGTACTTC
CASSIPGGSETQYF
>TRBV4-1|TRBJ1-2|-|-
TGCGCCAGCAGCCACCCGGACGGGTTCTATGGCTACACCTTC
CASSHPDGFYGYTF
>TRBV10-1|TRBJ2-4|-|-
TGCGCCAGCAGTGAGTCGGTCAGCCAATTCAAAAACATTCAGTACTTC
CASSESVSQFKNIQYF
>TRBV3-1/TRBV3-2|TRBJ1-1|TRBD1|-
TGTGCCAGCAGCTATGCGGACAGGTACACTGAAGCTTTCTTT
CASSYADRYTEAFF
>TRBV6-5|TRBJ2-5|-|-
TGTGCCAGCAGCCCCGGGGTGGAGACCCAGTACTTC
CASSPGVETQYF
>TRBV24-1|TRBJ1-5|TRBD1|-
TGTGCCACCCTCGGGACAGCCGCCCCCTATAGCAATCAGCCCCAGCATTTT
CATLGTAAPYSNQPQHF
>TRBV9|TRBJ2-5|-|-
TGTGCCAGCAGCGTAGGTGGCTCGGCCCTCCAAGAGACCCAGTACTTC
CASSVGGSALQETQYF
>TRBV5-1|TRBJ1-4|-|-
TGCGCCAGCAGCCTACAGGGCTCTAATGAAAAACTGTTTTTT
CASSLQGSNEKLFF
>TRBV7-9|TRBJ1-1|-|-
TGTGCCAGCAGCCCCCCCGGGTTGAACACTGAAGCTTTCTTT
CASSPPGLNTEAFF
>TRBV6-2/TRBV6-3|TRBJ2-5|-|-
TGTGCCAGCAGTTACTCGGCGGCTGGGGAAGAGACCCAGTACTTC
CASSYSAAGEETQYF
>TRBV6-6|TRBJ1-1|-|-
TGTGCCAGCTCCCGACCGGGGACGGTGAACACTGAAGCTTTCTTT
CASSRPGTVNTEAFF
>TRBV28|TRBJ1-2|-|-
TGTGCCTCTTCTGGCCTGGATCGCTATGGCTACACCTTC
CASSGLDRYGYTF
>TRBV5-1|TRBJ1-6|-|-
TGCGCCAGCAGCCTCGAGACAAGTAATTCACCCCTCCACTTT
CASSLETSNSPLHF
>TRBV24-1|TRBJ2-3|TRBD1|-
TGTGCCACCAGTGATCCGAGGACAGGGACGACTACAGATACGCAGTATTTT
CATSDPRTGTTTDTQYF
>TRBV28|TRBJ1-5|TRBD1|-
TGTGCCAGCAGTTTGCGACAGGGGGCACGACAGCCCCAGCATTTT
CASSLRQGARQPQHF
>TRBV19|TRBJ1-5|-|-
TGTGCCAGTAGTATATTCCTCGGTCAGCCCCAGCATTTT
CASSIFLGQPQHF
>TRBV5-1|TRBJ1-6|TRBD1|-
TGCGCCAGCAGCCTCGGGACAGGGGGTGGTTATAATTCACCCCTCCACTTT
CASSLGTGGGYNSPLHF
>TRBV4-1|TRBJ1-5|-|-
TGCGCCAGCAGCCCCGGTCCCGGCAATCAGCCCCAGCATTTT
CASSPGPGNQPQHF
>TRBV4-2|TRBJ2-3|TRBD2|-
TGTGCCAGCAGCCAAGGCGGACTAGCGGGGCGCACAGATACGCAGTATTTT
CASSQGGLAGRTDTQYF
>TRBV7-6|TRBJ1-1|TRBD1|-
TGTGCCAGCAGCTTAGGGCAGGGGGGGCGACCTGAAGCTTTCTTT
CASSLGQGGRPEAFF
>TRBV10-3|TRBJ1-5|-|-
TGTGCCATCAGTGATGGTAATCAGCCCCAGCATTTT
CAISDGNQPQHF
>TRBV6-5|TRBJ1-1|-|-
TGTGCCAGTCAGCCGGGGTTGAACACTGAAGCTTTCTTT
CASQPGLNTEAFF
>TRBV28|TRBJ1-2|TRBD1|-
TGTGCCAGCAGTTTCCCCGGGACAGGGAAGGGCTACACCTTC
CASSFPGTGKGYTF
>TRBV6-5|TRBJ1-1|-|-
TGTGCCAGCAGTTACTTCGGGGGCGATGAAGCTTTCTTT
CASSYFGGDEAFF
>TRBV7-9|TRBJ1-1|-|-
TGTGCCAGCAGCTTGGAGCTAGGGAGAGCTTTCTTT
CASSLELGRAFF
>TRBV3-1/TRBV3-2|TRBJ2-2|-|-
TGTGCCAGCAGCCAAGATAGGGCGAACACCGGGGAGCTGTTTTTT
CASSQDRANTGELFF
>TRBV18|TRBJ1-3|-|-
TGTGCCAGCTCACCACGACGCGTGGTGGGGACGGGGGTTTCTGGAAACACCATATATTTT
CASSPRRVVGTGVSGNTIYF
>TRBV10-3|TRBJ1-1|TRBD1|-
TGTGCCATCAGTGAGCGGCAGGGGGCAGGGGGAACTGAAGCTTTCTTT
CAISERQGAGGTEAFF
>TRBV2|TRBJ2-1|-|-
TGTGCCAGCTCCACGGGAGAAAGGGGAAGGTACAATGAGCAGTTCTTC
CASSTGERGRYNEQFF
>TRBV13|TRBJ1-3|-|-
TGTGCCAGCAGCTTAAGCGGTGGCACTGGAAACACCATATATTTT
CASSLSGGTGNTIYF
>TRBV11-3|TRBJ1-1|-|-
TGTGCCAGCAGCTTATTGGACACCATTGAAGCTTTCTTT
CASSLLDTIEAFF
>TRBV29-1|TRBJ2-2|-|-
TGCAGCGCCGCGACAGTCTCAAAGAACACCGGGGAGCTGTTTTTT
CSAATVSKNTGELFF
>TRBV7-9|TRBJ2-3|TRBD2|-
TGTGCCAGCAGCTTAGCAGGCAGCGGGGGGGCGAAAGATACGCAGTATTTT
CASSLAGSGGAKDTQYF
>TRBV29-1|TRBJ2-7|TRBD1|once
TGCAGCGTGAAATTAGAGGGGACAGGGGCCTACGAGCAGTACTTC
CSVKLEGTGAYEQYF
>TRBV5-6|TRBJ2-2|TRBD2|-
TGTGCCAGCAGCTTGGTTACTAGCGGGGGGTTCGGCGGGGAGCTGTTTTTT
CASSLVTSGGFGGELFF
>TRBV7-2|TRBJ2-5|-|once
TGTGCCAGCAGCTTAGTCGGGGTAGGCAGGGGACAAGAGACCCAGTACTTC
CASSLVGVGRGQETQYF
>TRBV19|TRBJ1-2|TRBD1|-
TGTGCCAGTAGTTCGTCGACAGGGGGCGTTGGCTACACCTTC
CASSSSTGGVGYTF
>TRBV3-1/TRBV3-2|TRBJ2-4|-|-
TGTGCCAGCAGCCAACGTCTAGCCAAAAACATTCAGTACTTC
CASSQRLAKNIQYF
>TRBV19|TRBJ1-1|-|once
TGTGCCAGTATGAACCGGATCAACACTGAAGCTTTCTTT
CASMNRINTEAFF
>TRBV21-1|TRBJ2-2|-|-
TGTGCCAGCAGCAAACAGGGGAGTGACACCGGGGAGCTGTTTTTT
CASSKQGSDTGELFF
>TRBV28|TRBJ1-4|-|-
TGTGCCAGCAACAGTCCCGGGCTAACTAATGAAAAACTGTTTTTT
CASNSPGLTNEKLFF